The 8 T cell receptor beta chains below come from one sample, sequenced in a study of coeliac disease. This table comes from immunoSEQ multiplex PCR, and its TCRdb copy is limited to in-frame clones, with some not included. The profile shows about 6,500 clones, around 68% of them singletons. The sequenced sample consisted of lymphocytes from the gut lamina propria. The source of these receptors is a man aged 60-69 years with celiac disease on a gluten-free diet.

The chain combines TRBV7-9 with TRBJ1-3; D possibly corresponds to TRBD1 (5 bases). Germline CDR1 is SEHNR and CDR2 is FQNEAQ (reference sequence). Trimming took off 5 bases at V and 4 bases at J, with 15 bases between the two ends. The CDR3 sequence is 15 residues long. DNA of the CDR3: TGTGCCAGCAGCCCCCGGACACCCCGAGGAAACACCATATATTTT. It specifies CASSPRTPRGNTIYF.

The chain has TRBV5-1 and TRBJ1-2; TRBD1 might be the D (6 bases). Trimming took 4 bases from V and 8 from J, leaving 12 bases between them. The CDR3 spans 12 residues. From germline, CDR1 is SGHRS and CDR2 YFSETQ. DNA for the CDR3: TGCGCCAGCAGCGTACAGGGTTGGGGCTACACCTTC. Protein: CASSVQGWGYTF.

This chain uses TRBV2 with TRBJ2-3; possible D gene TRBD2, 6 bases. V lost 2 bases, J lost 8 bases, and 20 bases lay in between. Germline CDR1 and CDR2: SNHLY and FYNNEI. The CDR3 runs to 16 residues. In nucleotides, the CDR3 is TGTGCCAGCAGTGAAAGGGTTGGACTACCTCCTGGTACGCAGTATTTT. This translates into CASSERVGLPPGTQYF.

The V and J genes are TRBV28 and TRBJ2-1; D is perhaps TRBD2 (6 bases). The CDR3 has 16 residues. Germline assignment: CDR1 MDHEN and CDR2 SYDVKM. The V and J ends lost 5 bases and 4 bases respectively, with 18 bases between them. CDR3 nucleotides: TGTGCCAGCAGTCCACCCCCCGGAGGGGTTTACAATGAGCAGTTCTTC. Residues: CASSPPPGGVYNEQFF.

V usage is TRBV5-4 and J usage is TRBJ1-6, with D uncertain. V lost 2 bases to trimming and J lost 8 bases, with 5 bases between them. CDR3 length equals 12 residues. Germline V gene sequence: CDR1 SGHNT, CDR2 YYREEE (reference sequence). The CDR3 protein is CASSFEDSPLHF. CDR3 sequence (DNA): TGTGCCAGCAGCTTTGAGGATTCACCCCTCCACTTT. The full variable domain, with the rest looked up from reference TRBV5-4 and TRBJ1-6, is ETGVTQSPTHLIKTRGQQVTLRCSSQSGHNTVSWYQQALGQGPQFIFQYYREEENGRGNFPPRFSGLQFPNYSSELNVNALELDDSALYLCASSFEDSPLHFGNGTRLTVT.

The J gene is TRBJ2-5, the V gene TRBV5-1, with 13 bases aligning to TRBD2. Trimming removed 1 base from V and 5 bases from J; junction bases left unmatched: 2. The CDR3 is 15 residues long. Germline V gene data show CDR1 as SGHRS and CDR2 as YFSETQ. CDR3: CASSLTSGGAETQYF. The DNA for the CDR3 is TGCGCCAGCAGCTTGACTAGCGGGGGGGCCGAGACCCAGTACTTC.

This clone came up once. This chain uses TRBV14 with TRBJ1-1, with unresolved D. CDR3 length: 13 amino acids. Germline V gene sequence: CDR1 SGHDN, CDR2 FVKESK. V lost 5 bases to trimming and J lost 0 bases, with 7 bases between them. The CDR3 sequence is CASSVSLNTEAFF. The CDR3 coding sequence is TGTGCCAGCAGCGTCAGTCTGAACACTGAAGCTTTCTTT.

The J gene is TRBJ1-1, the V gene TRBV18; tentatively, D is TRBD1 (5 bases). With 1 base removed from V and 3 bases from J, the gap between germline ends came to 9 bases. CDR3 length equals 14 residues. Germline V gives CDR1 KGHSH, CDR2 LQKENI. Here the CDR3 DNA reads TGTGCCAGCTCACCACTAACCAGGGACACTGAAGCTTTCTTT. Its translation: CASSPLTRDTEAFF.